This T cell receptor beta chain is from a study of breast tumors, draining lymph nodes, adjacent tissues. Overall study results and limits: Most tumor T cells seemingly derive from lymph node, then expand in tumor. Compared with lymph nodes, tumors were less diverse; compared with nontumor tissue, more. The lymph node origin of tumor T cells was framed as consistent with a hypothesis, not demonstrated. Luminal-like breast cancer showed significantly higher tumor–nontumor repertoire similarity than basal-like.

TCRdb used MiXCR to reprocess the multiplex PCR reads, holding one entry per CDR3 protein. The profile shows about 32,000 distinct CDR3 sequences, 36% of them singletons. This clonotype showed up many times. The antigen is undetermined. V shed 3 bases, J shed 1 base, and the junction held 5 bases outside the gene matches. Germline assignment: CDR1 SGHDT and CDR2 YYEEEE. The CDR3 loop spans 15 amino acids. This sequence joins TRBV5-6 and TRBJ2-5, with TRBD1 identical over 8 bases. What was sequenced was breast tumor tissue. The sequence derives from a female donor with breast cancer. Some clones in this sample may be carry-over from other donors' samples. The CDR3 DNA reads as TGTGCCAGCAGCTCGACCGGGACAGGCCAAGAGACCCAGTACTTC. Its translation: CASSSTGTGQETQYF.